Listed below are T cell receptor beta chains from one sample, sequenced in a study of T cell repertoires in cytomegalovirus infection. Using its own MiXCR run on the reads, TCRdb lists one record per CDR3 protein. Here the sample spans more than 650,000 distinct CDR3 sequences, 35% being singletons. Source material: PBMCs. The origin of the receptors is a human donor in good health (CMV status not recorded). Some clones in this sample may be carry-over from other donors' samples. Each CDR3 is given with its conserved first and last residue. A D gene is named only where the DNA matches it firmly. Not every row has a clone size; where given, it reads once, few, many or a size class.

length	size	J	V	D	CDR3	DNA
19	many	TRBJ1-4	TRBV7-8	TRBD1	CASSLLGQGSPATNEKLFF	TGTGCCAGCAGCTTACTCGGACAGGGATCCCCTGCAACTAATGAAAAACTGTTTTTT
14	-	TRBJ1-2	TRBV6-2/TRBV6-3	-	CARSYSIVTDGFTF	TGTGCCAGAAGTTACTCGATAGTGACGGATGGCTTCACCTTC
13	-	TRBJ1-5	TRBV29-1	-	CSVSRRADQPQHF	TGCAGCGTTTCTAGGAGGGCTGATCAGCCCCAGCATTTT
13	-	TRBJ2-3	TRBV20-1	-	CSARTPSTDTQYF	TGCAGTGCGAGAACACCAAGCACAGATACGCAGTATTTT
16	many	TRBJ2-1	TRBV7-2	TRBD2	CASSLSGSVVSGEQFF	TGTGCCAGCAGCCTTAGCGGGAGTGTGGTATCTGGGGAGCAGTTCTTC
15	many	TRBJ2-7	TRBV7-2	-	CASSLAQGRTYEQYF	TGTGCCAGCAGCTTAGCACAGGGAAGGACCTACGAGCAGTACTTC
15	many	TRBJ2-4	TRBV27	-	CASSLSLEGKNIQYF	TGTGCCAGCAGTTTATCGTTAGAGGGCAAAAACATTCAGTACTTC
18	-	TRBJ2-7	TRBV11-1	-	CASSLRVGGPSRFYEQYF	TGTGCCAGCAGCTTAAGAGTAGGGGGGCCCTCCCGCTTCTACGAGCAGTACTTC
15	few	TRBJ2-7	TRBV19	TRBD2	CASSIGGGGTYEQYF	TGTGCCAGTAGTATAGGCGGCGGGGGAACCTACGAGCAGTACTTC
13	-	TRBJ2-1	TRBV20-1	TRBD2	CSASGLVGNEQFF	TGCAGTGCTAGTGGACTAGTCGGAAATGAGCAGTTCTTC
14	-	TRBJ2-1	TRBV7-4	TRBD1	CASSLGTGANEQSF	TGTGCCAGCAGCTTAGGGACAGGGGCCAATGAGCAGTCCTTC
16	few	TRBJ2-2	TRBV7-2	-	CASSLSRQGRTGELFF	TGTGCCAGCAGCTTAAGTAGGCAGGGACGCACCGGGGAGCTGTTTTTT
19	few	TRBJ1-2	TRBV2	-	CASSVIGEAPPEANYGYTF	TGTGCCAGCAGTGTGATAGGGGAGGCTCCTCCGGAAGCTAACTATGGCTACACCTTC
17	-	TRBJ2-7	TRBV11-1	TRBD2	CASSTGLAGGPEGEQYF	TGTGCCAGCAGCACGGGACTAGCGGGAGGGCCGGAGGGAGAGCAGTACTTC
13	-	TRBJ1-2	TRBV20-1	-	CSVLSESNYGYTF	TGCAGTGTTCTTTCAGAATCTAACTATGGCTACACCTTC
17	-	TRBJ2-2	TRBV5-1	TRBD1	CASSLTLRTGGTGELFF	TGCGCCAGCAGCTTGACGTTAAGGACAGGGGGCACCGGGGAGCTGTTTTTT
15	once	TRBJ1-4	TRBV20-1	TRBD1	CSASNRQGGWEKLFF	TGCAGTGCTAGTAATCGGCAGGGGGGTTGGGAAAAACTGTTTTTT
15	few	TRBJ2-7	TRBV14	-	CASSQVRTGADEQYF	TGTGCCAGCAGCCAAGTCCGGACGGGGGCCGACGAGCAGTACTTC
18	few	TRBJ1-6	TRBV19	-	CASSIGGQGWSYNSPLHF	TGTGCCAGTAGTATAGGGGGGCAGGGCTGGTCCTATAATTCACCCCTCCACTTT
17	-	TRBJ2-3	TRBV30	-	CAWIPIRDRRGTDTQYF	TGTGCCTGGATACCAATCCGGGACCGAAGGGGCACAGATACGCAGTATTTT
14	few	TRBJ2-3	TRBV20-1	-	CSATEGPSTDTQYF	TGCAGTGCTACCGAGGGGCCTAGCACAGATACGCAGTATTTT
16	-	TRBJ2-5	TRBV2	TRBD2	CASSGLAGGNQETQYF	TGTGCCAGCAGCGGACTAGCGGGGGGAAATCAAGAGACCCAGTACTTC
13	few	TRBJ2-2	TRBV2	-	CASREGGSGELFF	TGTGCCAGCAGAGAGGGGGGATCAGGGGAGCTGTTTTTT
18	-	TRBJ2-6	TRBV7-9	-	CASSLARADDSGANVLTF	TGTGCCAGCAGCTTAGCGAGGGCGGACGACTCTGGGGCCAACGTCCTGACTTTC
13	-	TRBJ1-5	TRBV29-1	TRBD1	CSVATGGNQPQHF	TGCAGCGTGGCGACAGGGGGCAATCAGCCCCAGCATTTT
17	few	TRBJ2-2	TRBV11-2	TRBD2	CASRRPLAGEATGELFF	TGTGCCAGCAGACGTCCTCTAGCGGGAGAGGCCACCGGGGAGCTGTTTTTT
15	-	TRBJ2-7	TRBV3-1	-	CASSSKLGAKSEQYF	TGTGCCAGCAGTTCAAAACTCGGAGCAAAGAGCGAGCAGTACTTC